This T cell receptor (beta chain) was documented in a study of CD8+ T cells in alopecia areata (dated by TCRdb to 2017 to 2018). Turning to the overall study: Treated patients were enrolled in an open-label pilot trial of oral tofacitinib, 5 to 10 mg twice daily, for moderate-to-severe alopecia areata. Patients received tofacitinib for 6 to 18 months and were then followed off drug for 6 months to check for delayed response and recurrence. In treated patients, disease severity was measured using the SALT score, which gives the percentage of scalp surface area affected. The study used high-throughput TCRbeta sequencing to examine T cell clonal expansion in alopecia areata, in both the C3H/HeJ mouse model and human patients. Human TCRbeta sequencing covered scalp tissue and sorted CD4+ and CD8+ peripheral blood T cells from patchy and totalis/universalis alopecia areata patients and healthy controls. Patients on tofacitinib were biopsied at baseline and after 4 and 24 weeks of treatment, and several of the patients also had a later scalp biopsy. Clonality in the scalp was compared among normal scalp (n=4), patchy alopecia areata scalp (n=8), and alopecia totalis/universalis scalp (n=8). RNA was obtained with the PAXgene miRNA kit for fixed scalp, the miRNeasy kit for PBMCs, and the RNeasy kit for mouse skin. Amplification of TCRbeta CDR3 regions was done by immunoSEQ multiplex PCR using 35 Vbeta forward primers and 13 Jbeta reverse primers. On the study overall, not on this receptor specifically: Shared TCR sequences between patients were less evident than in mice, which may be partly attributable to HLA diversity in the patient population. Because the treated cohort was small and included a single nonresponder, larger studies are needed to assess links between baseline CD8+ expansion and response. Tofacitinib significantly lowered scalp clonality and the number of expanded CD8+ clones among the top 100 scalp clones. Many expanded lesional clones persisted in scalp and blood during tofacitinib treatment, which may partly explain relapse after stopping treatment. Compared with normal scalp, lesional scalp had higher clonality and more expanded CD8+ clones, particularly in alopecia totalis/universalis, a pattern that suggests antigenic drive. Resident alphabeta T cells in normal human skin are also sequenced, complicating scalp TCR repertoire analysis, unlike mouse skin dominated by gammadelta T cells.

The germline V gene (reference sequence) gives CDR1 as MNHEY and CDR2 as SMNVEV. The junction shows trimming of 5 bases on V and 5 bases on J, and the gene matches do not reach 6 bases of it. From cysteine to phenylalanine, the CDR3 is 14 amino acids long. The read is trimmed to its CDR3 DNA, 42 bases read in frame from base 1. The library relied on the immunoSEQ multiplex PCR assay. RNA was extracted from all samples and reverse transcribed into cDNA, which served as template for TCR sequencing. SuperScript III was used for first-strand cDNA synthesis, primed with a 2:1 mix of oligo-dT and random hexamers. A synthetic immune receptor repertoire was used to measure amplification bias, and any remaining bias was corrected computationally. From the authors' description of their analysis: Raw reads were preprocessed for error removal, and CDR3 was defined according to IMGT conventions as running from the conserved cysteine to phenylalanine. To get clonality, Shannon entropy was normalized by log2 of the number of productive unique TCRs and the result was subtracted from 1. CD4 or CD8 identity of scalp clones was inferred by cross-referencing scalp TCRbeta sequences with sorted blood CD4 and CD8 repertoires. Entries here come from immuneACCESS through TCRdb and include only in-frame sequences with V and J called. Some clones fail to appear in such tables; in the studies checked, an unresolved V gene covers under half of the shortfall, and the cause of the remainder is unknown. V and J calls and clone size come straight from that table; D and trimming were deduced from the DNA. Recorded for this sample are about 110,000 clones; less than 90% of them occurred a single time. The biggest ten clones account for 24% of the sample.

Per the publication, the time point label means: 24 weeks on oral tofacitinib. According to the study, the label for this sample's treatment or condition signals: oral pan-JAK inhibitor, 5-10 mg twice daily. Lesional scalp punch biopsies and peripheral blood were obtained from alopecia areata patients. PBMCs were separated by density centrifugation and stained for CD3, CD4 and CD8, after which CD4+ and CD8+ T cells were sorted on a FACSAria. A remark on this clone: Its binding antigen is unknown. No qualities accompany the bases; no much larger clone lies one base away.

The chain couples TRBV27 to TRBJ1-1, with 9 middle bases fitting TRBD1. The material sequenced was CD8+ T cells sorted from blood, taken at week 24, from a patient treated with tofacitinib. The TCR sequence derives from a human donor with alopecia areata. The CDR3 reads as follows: CASSPGQGITEAFF. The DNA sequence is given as TGTGCCAGCAGTCCAGGACAGGGGATAACTGAAGCTTTCTTT.